This T cell receptor (beta chain) was recovered during a study of PD-1 blockade in classical Hodgkin lymphoma. Autologous stem cell transplantation was followed by relapse in every patient, and brentuximab vedotin exposure varied. Best responses included complete response and partial response; otherwise, the best response was progressive disease. Method: immunoSEQ multiplex PCR; TCRdb's copy keeps in-frame clones and lacks some. Seen here are about 61,000 clones, around 91% observed once, and the top ten hold about 15%. The TCR comes from a human donor with classical Hodgkin lymphoma. Sequenced here: peripheral blood mononuclear cells (PBMCs), sampled at baseline.

CDR3: CASSPGQGRNTEAFF. Written as DNA, the CDR3 is TGTGCCAGCTCACCAGGACAGGGTAGAAACACTGAAGCTTTCTTT. V is TRBV18 and J is TRBJ1-1; 8 nucleotides agree with TRBD1. The CDR3 runs to 15 residues. Per the germline V gene, CDR1 is KGHSH and CDR2 is LQKENI. V lost 2 bases to trimming and J lost 2 bases; unmatched junction nucleotides: 4.